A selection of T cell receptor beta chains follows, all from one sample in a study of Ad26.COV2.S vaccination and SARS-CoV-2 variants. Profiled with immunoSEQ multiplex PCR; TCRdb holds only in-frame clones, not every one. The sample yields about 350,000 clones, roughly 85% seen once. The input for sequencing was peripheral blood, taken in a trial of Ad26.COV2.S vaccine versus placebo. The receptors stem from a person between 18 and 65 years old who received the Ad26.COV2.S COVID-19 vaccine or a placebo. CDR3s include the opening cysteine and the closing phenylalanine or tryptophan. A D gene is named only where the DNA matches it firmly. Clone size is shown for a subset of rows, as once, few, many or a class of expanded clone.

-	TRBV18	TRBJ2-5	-	TGTGCCAGCTCACCACGTCGACAGGACCAAGAGACCCAGTACTTC	CASSPRRQDQETQYF
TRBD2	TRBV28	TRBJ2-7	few	TGTGCCAGCAGTCTAGCGGGAGGCTCATCCTACGAGCAGTACTTC	CASSLAGGSSYEQYF
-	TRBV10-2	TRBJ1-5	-	TGCGCCAGCAGTGAGTCCACAGGAGCTCAGCCCCAGCATTTT	CASSESTGAQPQHF
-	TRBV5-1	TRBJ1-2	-	TGCGCCAGCAGCCCGGGACGAACGGGCTACACCTTC	CASSPGRTGYTF
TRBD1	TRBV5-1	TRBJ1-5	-	TGCGCCAGCAGCTTGACGGGACAGGGTACAGGACAGCCCCAGCATTTT	CASSLTGQGTGQPQHF
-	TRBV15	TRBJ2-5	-	TGTGCCACCAGCAGAGCAGGGCTGGAAGCCCAACTTCAAGAGACCCAGTACTTC	CATSRAGLEAQLQETQYF
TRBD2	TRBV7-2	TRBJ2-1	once	TGTGCCAGCAGCTTCCCCCATCCGGGACTCGGGGGGAATGAGCAGTTCTTC	CASSFPHPGLGGNEQFF
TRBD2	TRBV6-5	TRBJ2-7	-	TGTGCCAGCAGTTACGTCGGCGGGAGTAGCGAGCAGTACTTC	CASSYVGGSSEQYF
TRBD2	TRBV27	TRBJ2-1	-	TGTGCCAGCAACCGAGCGGGAGGGAGAACCTACAATGAGCAGTTCTTC	CASNRAGGRTYNEQFF
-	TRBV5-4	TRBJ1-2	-	TGTGCCAGCAGCTTGAGGGGGGGCGCGTGGTATGGCTACACCTTC	CASSLRGGAWYGYTF
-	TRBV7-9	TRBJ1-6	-	TGTGCCAGCAGCGAGGACGTTTCTAATTCACCCCTCCACTTT	CASSEDVSNSPLHF
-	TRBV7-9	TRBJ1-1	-	TGTGCCAGCAATAAACGGGGAGACCTTTACTTTAACACTGAAGCTTTCTTT	CASNKRGDLYFNTEAFF
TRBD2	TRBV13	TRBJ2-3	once	TGTGCCAGCAGCCCACCTGGCAGGACTAGCGACACAGATACGCAGTATTTT	CASSPPGRTSDTDTQYF
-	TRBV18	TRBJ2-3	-	TGTGCCAGCTCACCACCTTTGACTAGGCCTGGCACAGATACGCAGTATTTT	CASSPPLTRPGTDTQYF
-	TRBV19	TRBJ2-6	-	TGTGCCAGCAGGAGCCGCTCTGGGGCCAACGTCCTGACTTTC	CASRSRSGANVLTF
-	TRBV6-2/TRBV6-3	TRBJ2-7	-	TGTGCCAGCAGTAACCTGCAGGTACGCGAGCAGTACTTC	CASSNLQVREQYF
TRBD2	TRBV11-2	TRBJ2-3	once	TGTGCCAGCAGCTTAGGTTTGCGGGGGGGCACAGATACGCAGTATTTT	CASSLGLRGGTDTQYF
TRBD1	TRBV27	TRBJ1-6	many	TGTGCCAGCAGGGACAGGTACCTCGGTTCACCCCTCCACTTT	CASRDRYLGSPLHF
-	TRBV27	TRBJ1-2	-	TGTGCCAGCAGTTTATACGGAGGGAAGCACAACAACTATGGCTACACCTTC	CASSLYGGKHNNYGYTF
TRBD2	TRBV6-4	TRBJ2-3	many	TGTGCCAGCAGTGAAGCAAGCGGGGGGGCCACAGATACGCAGTATTTT	CASSEASGGATDTQYF
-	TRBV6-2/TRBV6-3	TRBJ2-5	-	TGTGCCAGCAGTTACTACGGGACCCAGTACTTC	CASSYYGTQYF
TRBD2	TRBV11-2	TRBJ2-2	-	TGTGCCAGCAGCTTAAGTATGACTAGCGGGACCGGGGAGCTGTTTTTT	CASSLSMTSGTGELFF
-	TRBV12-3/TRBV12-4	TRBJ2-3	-	TGTGCCAGCAGTTGGGTGCAGCACAATACGCAGTATTTT	CASSWVQHNTQYF
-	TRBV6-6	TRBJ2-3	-	TGTGCCAGCAGTCCCGGACCGGATACGCAGTATTTT	CASSPGPDTQYF
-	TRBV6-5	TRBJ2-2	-	TGTGCCAGCCAGGGACGGGAGAACACCGGGGAGCTGTTTTTT	CASQGRENTGELFF
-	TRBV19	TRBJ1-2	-	TGTGCCAGTAGTATGCGGTTAGAGGGGCTTTCAGGGGGCTACACCTTC	CASSMRLEGLSGGYTF
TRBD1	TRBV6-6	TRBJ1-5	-	TGTGCCAGCAGTCGACAGGGAACCCAGCCCCAGCATTTT	CASSRQGTQPQHF
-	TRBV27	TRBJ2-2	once	TGTGCCAGCAGTTTCGGGCAGTACACCGGGGAGCTGTTTTTT	CASSFGQYTGELFF
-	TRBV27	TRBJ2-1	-	TGTGCCAGCAGTTTAGGTAGCGGAACCTACAATGAGCAGTTCTTC	CASSLGSGTYNEQFF
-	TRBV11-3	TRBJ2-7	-	TGTGCCAGCAGCCGAGGGGACGGTTCCTACGAGCAGTACTTC	CASSRGDGSYEQYF
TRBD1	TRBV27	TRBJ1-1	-	TGTGCCAGCAGTTTATACCAGGGGGAGAACACTGAAGCTTTCTTT	CASSLYQGENTEAFF
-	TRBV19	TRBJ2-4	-	TGTGCCAGTAGTATCAGTAGTCCGGGACATCCCACGGGGAGGAACATTCAGTACTTC	CASSISSPGHPTGRNIQYF
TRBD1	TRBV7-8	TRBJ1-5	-	TGTGCCAGCAGCTTAGGGAGTAGGACAGGGAGGTACAATCAGCCCCAGCATTTT	CASSLGSRTGRYNQPQHF
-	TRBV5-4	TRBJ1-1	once	TGTGCCAGCAGCACACAGGGCGGGTACACTGAAGCTTTCTTT	CASSTQGGYTEAFF
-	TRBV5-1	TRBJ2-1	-	TGCGCCAGCAGCTTGGAAGGCATATCCTACAATGAGCAGTTCTTC	CASSLEGISYNEQFF
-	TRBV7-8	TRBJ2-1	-	TGTGCCAGCAAAGGCGGGGTGGCCTACAATGAGCAGTTCTTC	CASKGGVAYNEQFF
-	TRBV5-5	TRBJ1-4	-	TGTGCCAGCAGCCCCCGGACTAATGAAAAACTGTTTTTT	CASSPRTNEKLFF
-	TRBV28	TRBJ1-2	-	TGTGCCAGCAGTTCAGATGGCTACACCTTC	CASSSDGYTF
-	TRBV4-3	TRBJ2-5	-	TGCGCCAGCAGCCAAGTTTGGTTGTACTTC	CASSQVWLYF
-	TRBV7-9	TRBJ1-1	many	TGTGCCAGCAGCTTCCCAGGGAATGGGGGCACTGAAGCTTTCTTT	CASSFPGNGGTEAFF
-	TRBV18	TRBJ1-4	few	TGTGCCAGCTCACCAGGGGCAGGGGAAAAACTGTTTTTT	CASSPGAGEKLFF
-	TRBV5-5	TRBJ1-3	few	TGTGCCAGCAGCCTTGACATCCCCTCTGGAAACACCATATATTTT	CASSLDIPSGNTIYF
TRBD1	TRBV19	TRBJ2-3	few	TGTGCCAGTAGTTTTGGGACAGACACAGATACGCAGTATTTT	CASSFGTDTDTQYF
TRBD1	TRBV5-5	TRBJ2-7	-	TGTGCCAGCAACAGGGACAGCTCCTACGAGCAGTACTTC	CASNRDSSYEQYF
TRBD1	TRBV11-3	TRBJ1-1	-	TGTGCCAGCAGCCCACGGACAGGGCGGCACACTGAAGCTTTCTTT	CASSPRTGRHTEAFF
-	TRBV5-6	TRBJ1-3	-	TGTGCCAGCAGAAGAGAAGGGAGCTCTGGAAACACCATATATTTT	CASRREGSSGNTIYF
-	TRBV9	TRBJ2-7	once	TGTGCCAGCAGCCCAACCTCTGTCGGTAGCGGATTCTCCTACGAGCAGTACTTC	CASSPTSVGSGFSYEQYF
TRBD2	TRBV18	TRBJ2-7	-	TGTGCCAGCTCACCCACGGGGGGGTACGAGCAGTACTTC	CASSPTGGYEQYF
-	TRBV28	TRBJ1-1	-	TGTGCCAGCGGTTCACAGGGATCCACTGAAGCTTTCTTT	CASGSQGSTEAFF